A selection of T cell receptor beta chains follows, all from one sample in a study of blood T cells in healthy people across ages. TCRdb independently ran MiXCR on the 5' RACE reads; one entry per CDR3 protein. The sample holds hundreds of thousands of distinct CDR3 sequences, roughly 31% seen once. What was sequenced was blood. These TCRs come from a woman aged 80 or older in good health. The CDR3 runs from the conserved cysteine through the conserved F or W. The D gene is left open where the match is weak. Clone sizes are given selectively: once, few, many, or a class where the clone is expanded.

cdr3_nt: TGTGCCAGCAGCCAAGTAGGGACTCGTGCAGATACGCAGTATTTT; cdr3_aa: CASSQVGTRADTQYF; clone_size: many; v_call: TRBV3-1; j_call: TRBJ2-3; d_call: -
cdr3_nt: TGTGCCAGCGGACAGGGTGGCAATGAGCAGTTCTTC; cdr3_aa: CASGQGGNEQFF; clone_size: -; v_call: TRBV6-4; j_call: TRBJ2-1; d_call: TRBD1
cdr3_nt: TGTGCCAGCAGCTTTGGAGACCAAGGGTACGAGCAGTACTTC; cdr3_aa: CASSFGDQGYEQYF; clone_size: many; v_call: TRBV5-6; j_call: TRBJ2-7; d_call: -
cdr3_nt: TGCAGCGTTGCACTCGGTGTGGCCAAAAACATTCAGTTCTTC; cdr3_aa: CSVALGVAKNIQFF; clone_size: -; v_call: TRBV29-1; j_call: TRBJ2-1; d_call: -
cdr3_nt: TGTGCCAGCAGTTCACAGAGAGCAGATACGCAGTATTTT; cdr3_aa: CASSSQRADTQYF; clone_size: -; v_call: TRBV12-3/TRBV12-4; j_call: TRBJ2-3; d_call: -
cdr3_nt: TGTGCCAGCAGCCTTAGGTGGGGGGGGCGCTACGAGCAGTACTTC; cdr3_aa: CASSLRWGGRYEQYF; clone_size: -; v_call: TRBV4-2; j_call: TRBJ2-7; d_call: -
cdr3_nt: TGTGCCAGCAATACGGCACAGTACAATGAGCAGTTCTTC; cdr3_aa: CASNTAQYNEQFF; clone_size: -; v_call: TRBV7-9; j_call: TRBJ2-1; d_call: -
cdr3_nt: TGCAGCGTCGGGGACATCTATAGCAATCAGCCCCAGCATTTT; cdr3_aa: CSVGDIYSNQPQHF; clone_size: many; v_call: TRBV29-1; j_call: TRBJ1-5; d_call: -
cdr3_nt: TGTGCCAGCAGCTTAGGGGGGGATACGCAGTATTTT; cdr3_aa: CASSLGGDTQYF; clone_size: many; v_call: TRBV5-1; j_call: TRBJ2-3; d_call: -
cdr3_nt: TGTGCCAGCAGACGGACCCTAGATTCACCCCTCCACTTT; cdr3_aa: CASRRTLDSPLHF; clone_size: few; v_call: TRBV12-3/TRBV12-4; j_call: TRBJ1-6; d_call: -
cdr3_nt: TGCGCCAGCAGCTTGACAGGGGCCGGGGCCAACGTCCTGACTTTC; cdr3_aa: CASSLTGAGANVLTF; clone_size: many; v_call: TRBV5-1; j_call: TRBJ2-6; d_call: TRBD1
cdr3_nt: TGTGCCTGGTTAACGGGACAAACAACTAATGAAAAACTGTTTTTT; cdr3_aa: CAWLTGQTTNEKLFF; clone_size: -; v_call: TRBV30; j_call: TRBJ1-4; d_call: -
cdr3_nt: TGTGCCATCAGTCAGACTAGCGGAGCCCAGGATACGCAGTATTTT; cdr3_aa: CAISQTSGAQDTQYF; clone_size: many; v_call: TRBV10-3; j_call: TRBJ2-3; d_call: TRBD2
cdr3_nt: TGTGCCAGCAGGAGGGACAGGGGGGCCTACGAGCAGTACTTC; cdr3_aa: CASRRDRGAYEQYF; clone_size: many; v_call: TRBV6-2/TRBV6-3; j_call: TRBJ2-7; d_call: TRBD1
cdr3_nt: TGCAGTGCTAGATCATACGGGCAGGGGGTAAAGGGCAATCAGCCCCAGCATTTT; cdr3_aa: CSARSYGQGVKGNQPQHF; clone_size: few; v_call: TRBV20-1; j_call: TRBJ1-5; d_call: TRBD1
cdr3_nt: TGCAGTGCCGGGTTCGACAGGGGGACACTGGAGAATTACAATGAGCAGTTCTTC; cdr3_aa: CSAGFDRGTLENYNEQFF; clone_size: many; v_call: TRBV20-1; j_call: TRBJ2-1; d_call: TRBD1
cdr3_nt: TGTGCCAGCAGCCAAGCCCCGACTTACACCTACGAGCAGTACTTC; cdr3_aa: CASSQAPTYTYEQYF; clone_size: many; v_call: TRBV3-1; j_call: TRBJ2-7; d_call: -
cdr3_nt: TGTGCCTGGAGTGTAGGGGGTGAGCAGTTCTTC; cdr3_aa: CAWSVGGEQFF; clone_size: many; v_call: TRBV30; j_call: TRBJ2-1; d_call: -
cdr3_nt: TGTGCCAACAGCAATACATCGAGGGAAACTAACTATGGCTACACCTTC; cdr3_aa: CANSNTSRETNYGYTF; clone_size: -; v_call: TRBV21-1; j_call: TRBJ1-2; d_call: -
cdr3_nt: TGTGCCAGCAGCTTAGATGGAACAGGGGGAGTAGAAAAACTGTTTTTT; cdr3_aa: CASSLDGTGGVEKLFF; clone_size: -; v_call: TRBV11-2; j_call: TRBJ1-4; d_call: TRBD1
cdr3_nt: TGTGCCAGCAGGGGTAGCGGGGCAAATGAGCAGTTCTTC; cdr3_aa: CASRGSGANEQFF; clone_size: -; v_call: TRBV27; j_call: TRBJ2-1; d_call: TRBD2
cdr3_nt: TGCAGCGCAAAGGGACAGGGGGGATCACCCCTCCACTTT; cdr3_aa: CSAKGQGGSPLHF; clone_size: few; v_call: TRBV29-1; j_call: TRBJ1-6; d_call: TRBD1
cdr3_nt: TGTGCCACCAGTGGGGCAGGAGGCTCCTACAATGAGCAGTTCTTC; cdr3_aa: CATSGAGGSYNEQFF; clone_size: few; v_call: TRBV24-1; j_call: TRBJ2-1; d_call: -
cdr3_nt: TGTGCCAGCAGCCCAGCGGGGGGTTCCTACGAGCAGTACTTC; cdr3_aa: CASSPAGGSYEQYF; clone_size: once; v_call: TRBV7-2; j_call: TRBJ2-7; d_call: TRBD2
cdr3_nt: TGTGCCAGCAGACTGACAGGAGTCTATGGCTACACCTTC; cdr3_aa: CASRLTGVYGYTF; clone_size: many; v_call: TRBV2; j_call: TRBJ1-2; d_call: -
cdr3_nt: TGTGCCAGCAGCGCTTTAGCAGAGAACGGTTATGGCGACACCTTC; cdr3_aa: CASSALAENGYGDTF; clone_size: -; v_call: TRBV9; j_call: TRBJ1-2; d_call: -
cdr3_nt: TGTGCCAGCAGCCCCGACAGTTTTACTAACTATGGCTACACCTTC; cdr3_aa: CASSPDSFTNYGYTF; clone_size: many; v_call: TRBV3-1; j_call: TRBJ1-2; d_call: -
cdr3_nt: TGTGCCAGCAGCTTGACCCGCGGACTAGCGGGGGGTGAGCAGTACTTC; cdr3_aa: CASSLTRGLAGGEQYF; clone_size: many; v_call: TRBV5-4; j_call: TRBJ2-7; d_call: TRBD2
cdr3_nt: TGCAGTGCTAGAGATTCGGCGGGAGGGGGCAATGAGCAGTTCTTC; cdr3_aa: CSARDSAGGGNEQFF; clone_size: -; v_call: TRBV20-1; j_call: TRBJ2-1; d_call: TRBD2
cdr3_nt: TGTGCCAGCAGCCCCGGTCGTAGCGGGGGCTCTATTGGCTACACCTTC; cdr3_aa: CASSPGRSGGSIGYTF; clone_size: many; v_call: TRBV4-2; j_call: TRBJ1-2; d_call: -
cdr3_nt: TGTGCCAGCAGCTTAGTTGCGGGGACAGGGCACAATGAGCAGTTCTTC; cdr3_aa: CASSLVAGTGHNEQFF; clone_size: -; v_call: TRBV7-9; j_call: TRBJ2-1; d_call: TRBD1
cdr3_nt: TGTGCCAGCAGCCGAGGACAGGGGTGGAGTGAGCAGTACTTC; cdr3_aa: CASSRGQGWSEQYF; clone_size: few; v_call: TRBV5-5; j_call: TRBJ2-7; d_call: TRBD1
cdr3_nt: TGTGCCAGCAGCTGGCCGACTAGCGGGAGGGCCTCCTACGAGCAGTACTTC; cdr3_aa: CASSWPTSGRASYEQYF; clone_size: many; v_call: TRBV12-3/TRBV12-4; j_call: TRBJ2-7; d_call: TRBD2
cdr3_nt: TGCAGTGCTCTTTCCCCGAGACAGGGGCTAGGAAGCAATCAGCCCCAGCATTTT; cdr3_aa: CSALSPRQGLGSNQPQHF; clone_size: few; v_call: TRBV20-1; j_call: TRBJ1-5; d_call: TRBD1
cdr3_nt: TGCAGTGCTAGTAGCGGGGGGGCCGGGGAGCAGTTCTTC; cdr3_aa: CSASSGGAGEQFF; clone_size: many; v_call: TRBV20-1; j_call: TRBJ2-1; d_call: TRBD2
cdr3_nt: TGTGCCAGCAGCTTAGCTGGCGGGGCCGTCTCCTACGAGCAGTACTTC; cdr3_aa: CASSLAGGAVSYEQYF; clone_size: -; v_call: TRBV11-2; j_call: TRBJ2-7; d_call: -
cdr3_nt: TGTGCCAGCAGCCGCAGGGGAGTTGGGGAGACCCAGTACTTC; cdr3_aa: CASSRRGVGETQYF; clone_size: many; v_call: TRBV7-2; j_call: TRBJ2-5; d_call: -
cdr3_nt: TGTGCCAGCAGCGTACCCGGGACAATGCCAGGGCAGCCCCAGCATTTT; cdr3_aa: CASSVPGTMPGQPQHF; clone_size: -; v_call: TRBV21-1; j_call: TRBJ1-5; d_call: -
cdr3_nt: TGCAGTTCTTTCAGGGGCGCGGTACGAGGCTACACCTTC; cdr3_aa: CSSFRGAVRGYTF; clone_size: -; v_call: TRBV20-1; j_call: TRBJ1-2; d_call: -
cdr3_nt: TGTGCCTGGAGTGTTGTGGGGGATGGCTACACCTTC; cdr3_aa: CAWSVVGDGYTF; clone_size: many; v_call: TRBV30; j_call: TRBJ1-2; d_call: -
cdr3_nt: TGCAGTGCTAACCGCCGGGGGGGCACAGCAGATACGCAGTATTTT; cdr3_aa: CSANRRGGTADTQYF; clone_size: -; v_call: TRBV20-1; j_call: TRBJ2-3; d_call: TRBD2
cdr3_nt: TGTGCCAGCAGCTTACTGGGACCCCGGAACATTCAGTACTTC; cdr3_aa: CASSLLGPRNIQYF; clone_size: -; v_call: TRBV7-2; j_call: TRBJ2-4; d_call: -
cdr3_nt: TGTGCCAGCAGCGCCGGACCGGCCATGACCCAGTACTTC; cdr3_aa: CASSAGPAMTQYF; clone_size: -; v_call: TRBV27; j_call: TRBJ2-5; d_call: -
cdr3_nt: TGTGCCAGCAGCTTGGCCAGGGGGGCAGGGAACTATGGCTACACCTTC; cdr3_aa: CASSLARGAGNYGYTF; clone_size: -; v_call: TRBV5-1; j_call: TRBJ1-2; d_call: TRBD1
cdr3_nt: TGTGCCAGCAGCTCTGGACGGGGGGATTGGAATGAGCAGTACTTC; cdr3_aa: CASSSGRGDWNEQYF; clone_size: -; v_call: TRBV7-9; j_call: TRBJ2-4; d_call: TRBD2
cdr3_nt: TGCGCCAGCAGCACCGGAGATTTGAGGGGGCCCTATTGGAACACTGAAGCTTTCTTT; cdr3_aa: CASSTGDLRGPYWNTEAFF; clone_size: many; v_call: TRBV5-1; j_call: TRBJ1-1; d_call: TRBD1
cdr3_nt: TGTGCCAGCAGCCGCCGGGAGCAAGAGACCCAGTACTTC; cdr3_aa: CASSRREQETQYF; clone_size: -; v_call: TRBV3-1; j_call: TRBJ2-5; d_call: -
cdr3_nt: TGTGCCAGCAGCTTAGCGCGGGGGGGCACAGATACGCAGTATTTT; cdr3_aa: CASSLARGGTDTQYF; clone_size: many; v_call: TRBV7-2; j_call: TRBJ2-3; d_call: TRBD2
cdr3_nt: TGTGCCAGCTCACCATTGCCTAGCGACAATGAGCAGTTCTTC; cdr3_aa: CASSPLPSDNEQFF; clone_size: many; v_call: TRBV18; j_call: TRBJ2-1; d_call: -
cdr3_nt: TGTGCCAGCAATTCAGACTCCTCCTACGAGCAGTACTTC; cdr3_aa: CASNSDSSYEQYF; clone_size: -; v_call: TRBV9; j_call: TRBJ2-7; d_call: -
cdr3_nt: TGTGCCAGCAGTCTCTCCCCGGGTGAAGCTTTCTTT; cdr3_aa: CASSLSPGEAFF; clone_size: many; v_call: TRBV6-5; j_call: TRBJ1-1; d_call: -
cdr3_nt: TGCAGTGCTAGTTCTGACTGGCCGAGCTCCTACGAGCAGTACTTC; cdr3_aa: CSASSDWPSSYEQYF; clone_size: -; v_call: TRBV20-1; j_call: TRBJ2-7; d_call: -
cdr3_nt: TGTGCCAGCAGCCAAGACCCCGGGTCAAGTTCACCCCTCCACTTT; cdr3_aa: CASSQDPGSSSPLHF; clone_size: many; v_call: TRBV3-1; j_call: TRBJ1-6; d_call: -
cdr3_nt: TGTGCCAGCAGCCAAGATCACACTGAAGCTTTCTTT; cdr3_aa: CASSQDHTEAFF; clone_size: few; v_call: TRBV14; j_call: TRBJ1-1; d_call: -